The 32 T cell receptor beta chains below all came from one sample that was sequenced in a study of T cell responses to AZD1222 COVID-19 vaccine (dated by TCRdb to the early 2020s). Per the publication, the time point label means: about 28 days (+/-7) after the second vaccine dose. Libraries were made using the immunoSEQ multiplex PCR assay. In TCRdb, the immuneACCESS table is reduced to in-frame sequences with V and J assigned. These tables do not hold every clone; where another copy was compared, an unresolved V gene accounts for under half, and the others remain unexplained. Counted in this sample were about 200,000 clones; about 94% of them appeared once. Around 1% of the sample lies in the top ten. Sequencing used peripheral blood, obtained 28 days after the second AZD1222 dose. The receptors stem from an adult who received the AZD1222 COVID-19 vaccine.

As for this clone: The junction departs from the called germline gene at one end, perhaps through a read error. The chain recombines TRBV13 with TRBJ1-6; 10 bases align to TRBD1. Germline lookup yields CDR1 PRHDT and CDR2 FYEKMQ (reference sequence). The CDR3 is made up of 18 amino acids. The CDR3 spells CASSVGSAGQGWYSPLHF. In DNA form, the CDR3 reads TGTGCCAGCAGCGTAGGAAGCGCGGGACAGGGGTGGTATTCACCCCTCCACTTT.

As to this clone: Other DNA sequences in the sample encode the same CDR3. The V gene is TRBV28, the J gene TRBJ1-1; D perhaps matches TRBD1 (6 bases). This CDR3 is 14 amino acids long. V was cut by 1 base and J by 5 bases, with 11 bases left in between. From germline, CDR1 is MDHEN and CDR2 SYDVKM. CDR3 in amino acids: CASSLLGGGTEAFF. The CDR3 coding sequence is TGTGCCAGCAGTTTATTAGGGGGGGGGACTGAAGCTTTCTTT.

The rearrangement links TRBV3-1 (or the pseudogene TRBV3-2) to TRBJ1-1, with no clear D. The CDR3 loop spans 15 amino acids. Looked up from germline, CDR1 is LGHDT and CDR2 is YNNKEL (reference sequence). Trimming took off 1 base at V and 1 base at J, with 10 bases between the two ends. This CDR3 reads CASSQGVAGNTEAFF. CDR3 nucleotides: TGTGCCAGCAGCCAAGGGGTCGCCGGGAACACTGAAGCTTTCTTT.

The gene calls are TRBV7-6 and TRBJ1-3, with D unclear. The length of the CDR3 is 16 residues. The V gene's germline CDR1 is SGHVS and CDR2 FNYEAQ. V gave up 1 base and J gave up 0 bases, with 10 bases separating them. In DNA, the CDR3 is TGTGCCAGCAGCTTAGAGGGTTTGAGCTCTGGAAACACCATATATTTT. Encoded protein: CASSLEGLSSGNTIYF.

V is TRBV7-3 and J is TRBJ1-2; 11 positions match TRBD1. CDR3 length equals 15 residues. Germline V gives CDR1 SGHTA, CDR2 FQGTGA. J was trimmed by 8 bases and V by 2 bases; bases with no gene match: 7. CDR3 region: CASSLDGQGARGYTF. DNA for the CDR3: TGTGCCAGCAGCTTAGATGGACAGGGGGCGCGAGGCTACACCTTC.

J is TRBJ2-1 and V is TRBV7-6; D might be TRBD2 (7 bases). Trimming pared 5 bases from V and 4 bases from J, leaving 12 bases between. Germline-derived CDR1 and CDR2 are SGHVS and FNYEAQ. The CDR3 runs to 14 residues. CDR3 bases: TGTGCCAGCAGCCCCGCGGGGGCGTACAATGAGCAGTTCTTC. Protein: CASSPAGAYNEQFF.

V gene TRBV6-5 combines with J gene TRBJ1-2; 8 nucleotides match TRBD1. V shed 5 bases and J 9 bases; nucleotides not matched to a gene: 8. Per germline, CDR1 MNHEY and CDR2 SVGAGI. The CDR3 covers 13 residues. This chain's CDR3 is CASSPGDRPRYTF. DNA for the CDR3: TGTGCCAGCAGTCCAGGGGACAGGCCTCGCTACACCTTC.

This clone was detected only once. This chain joins TRBV29-1 and TRBJ2-3; 8 nucleotides align to TRBD2. After removal of 2 bases from V and 0 bases from J, the junction contained 7 bases not matched to a gene. Germline lookup yields CDR1 SQVTM and CDR2 ANQGSEA. The CDR3 runs 16 residues. CDR3 bases: TGCAGCGTTGAATCCCGACTAGCGACTAGCACAGATACGCAGTATTTT. Its translation: CSVESRLATSTDTQYF.

The chain recombines TRBV7-8 with TRBJ1-2; D not resolved. CDR1 is SGHVS, CDR2 FQNEAQ, per germline. The length of the CDR3 is 13 residues. Trimming stripped 2 bases from V and 1 base from J, with 5 bases between. The CDR3 protein is CASSLFGNYGYTF. The CDR3, as DNA: TGTGCCAGCAGCTTATTTGGTAACTATGGCTACACCTTC.

The rearrangement uses TRBV27 and TRBJ2-1; D tentatively reads TRBD1 or TRBD2 (7 bases each). This CDR3 has 16 amino acids. Germline V CDR1 and CDR2: MNHEY, SMNVEV (reference sequence). Deletions cut 6 bases from V and 0 bases from J, with 15 bases between. The CDR3 region has the DNA TGTGCCAGCAGCCTGCAGGGGGGGAGCTCCTACAATGAGCAGTTCTTC. It yields the protein CASSLQGGSSYNEQFF.

The CDR3 is CASSLSMADTQYF. The DNA for the CDR3 is TGTGCCAGCAGCTTATCTATGGCAGATACGCAGTATTTT. The chain has TRBV11-3 and TRBJ2-3; D ambiguous. Trimming stripped 2 bases from V and 4 bases from J, with 7 bases between. Per germline, CDR1 SGHNT and CDR2 YENEEA. The CDR3 is 13 amino acids.

The rearrangement uses TRBV6-5 and TRBJ2-2; D gene ambiguous. Germline V gene sequence: CDR1 MNHEY, CDR2 SVGAGI. V was clipped by 8 bases and J by 0 bases, with 4 bases between them. This CDR3 comprises 12 residues. The CDR3 here is CASRTNTGELFF. CDR3 coding DNA: TGTGCCAGCCGCACGAACACCGGGGAGCTGTTTTTT.

The rearrangement uses TRBV13 and TRBJ2-7; 9 positions agree with TRBD2. Trimming removed 2 bases from V and 7 bases from J; junction bases left unmatched: 9. The CDR3 totals 15 residues. CDR1 and CDR2 (germline): PRHDT, FYEKMQ (reference sequence). The CDR3 bases are TGTGCCAGCAGCTTATTAGCGGGGGTCCTTAGGGAGCAGTACTTC. Translation gives CASSLLAGVLREQYF.

This sequence joins TRBV6-1 and TRBJ1-3; D may be TRBD1 (5 bases). The CDR3 sequence is 15 residues long. Looked up from germline, CDR1 is MNHNS and CDR2 is SASEGT. V lost 0 bases and J 2 bases, leaving 8 bases between the germline ends. CDR3 residues: CASSEALGPGNTIYF. The DNA of the CDR3 is TGTGCCAGCAGTGAAGCGTTGGGGCCTGGAAACACCATATATTTT.

The V gene is TRBV6-1, the J gene TRBJ1-2; 9 nucleotides line up with TRBD1. From germline, CDR1 is MNHNS and CDR2 SASEGT. V gave up 2 bases and J gave up 4 bases; unmatched junction bases: 5. The CDR3 totals 15 residues. CDR3 amino acids: CASSEPGQGGYGYTF. CDR3 DNA sequence: TGTGCCAGCAGTGAACCGGGACAGGGAGGCTATGGCTACACCTTC.

This chain links TRBV3-1 (or the pseudogene TRBV3-2) with TRBJ1-2; perhaps TRBD1 as D (5 bases). V was clipped by 4 bases and J by 8 bases, with 11 bases between them. Germline CDR1 LGHDT, CDR2 YNNKEL (reference sequence). CDR3 length equals 12 residues. The CDR3 bases are TGTGCCAGCAGCCTTGACTGGGGGGGCTACACCTTC. Translated, it gives CASSLDWGGYTF.

V and J are TRBV3-1 (or the pseudogene TRBV3-2) and TRBJ1-5; D is unclear. This CDR3 has 15 amino acids. Germline V gene data show CDR1 as LGHDT and CDR2 as YNNKEL (reference sequence). Trimming pared 2 bases from V and 1 base from J, leaving 9 bases between. The CDR3: CASSQIFGSNQPQHF. CDR3 in DNA: TGTGCCAGCAGCCAAATCTTCGGGAGCAATCAGCCCCAGCATTTT.

CDR3 protein: CASTVDRGSGQPQHF. The CDR3 region has the DNA TGTGCCAGCACTGTGGACAGGGGAAGCGGACAGCCCCAGCATTTT. The chain is built from TRBV2 and TRBJ1-5, with 9 nucleotides matching TRBD1. CDR3 length: 15 amino acids. After removal of 7 bases from V and 7 bases from J, the junction contained 11 bases not matched to a gene. Germline CDR1 reads SNHLY; CDR2 reads FYNNEI.

The chain carries TRBV6-1 and TRBJ2-3; no firm D call. Trimming took off 0 bases at V and 14 bases at J, with 15 bases between the two ends. The germline V gene encodes CDR1 MNHNS and CDR2 SASEGT. The CDR3 runs to 13 residues. The CDR3 reads CASSEATARVRYF. The DNA for the CDR3 is TGTGCCAGCAGTGAAGCGACGGCACGTGTCCGGTATTTT.

The genes are TRBV7-3 and TRBJ2-3; 8 bases agree with TRBD1. Per the germline V gene, CDR1 is SGHTA and CDR2 is FQGTGA. This CDR3 comprises 12 residues. The V segment lost 5 bases and the J segment 8 bases; nucleotides outside the gene matches: 3. The CDR3 coding sequence is TGTGCCAGCAGCGACACAGGGGGTACGCAGTATTTT. This translates into CASSDTGGTQYF.

V is TRBV7-9 and J is TRBJ1-1; maybe TRBD1 (5 bases). The V gene lost 3 bases and the J gene lost 0 bases, with 14 bases spanning the gap. Germline V gene lookup returns CDR1 SEHNR and CDR2 FQNEAQ (reference sequence). This CDR3 is built from 16 residues. CDR3 residues: CASSFVPRALNTEAFF. DNA for the CDR3: TGTGCCAGCAGCTTTGTTCCCAGGGCATTGAACACTGAAGCTTTCTTT.

The J gene is TRBJ2-3, the V gene TRBV9; D gene uncertain. Trimming removed 3 bases from V and 4 bases from J, with 12 bases in between. Looked up from germline, CDR1 is SGDLS and CDR2 is YYNGEE. CDR3 length equals 14 residues. CDR3 region: CASSAFRVADTQYF. CDR3 coding DNA: TGTGCCAGCAGCGCCTTCCGGGTAGCAGATACGCAGTATTTT.

The rearrangement links TRBV29-1 to TRBJ2-7; 8 nucleotides align to TRBD1. From germline, CDR1 is SQVTM and CDR2 ANQGSEA. CDR3 length: 14 amino acids. V shed 3 bases, J shed 2 bases, and the junction held 6 bases outside the gene matches. CDR3 DNA sequence: TGCAGCGTTGAGTTTCGGACAGGGCCCTACGAGCAGTACTTC. Protein: CSVEFRTGPYEQYF.

V is TRBV10-1 and J is TRBJ1-1; TRBD1 matches 7 bases. This CDR3 region has 15 residues. V trimming: 3 bases; J trimming: 3 bases; junction bases outside the gene matches: 7. Germline V lookup: CDR1 WNHNN, CDR2 SYGVQD (reference sequence). CDR3 nucleotides: TGCGCCAGCAGTGACCCTGGGACAGACGACACTGAAGCTTTCTTT. Translating gives CASSDPGTDDTEAFF.

The rearrangement uses TRBV9 and TRBJ1-1, with D possibly matching TRBD1 (5 bases). This CDR3 has 15 amino acids. Germline CDR1 reads SGDLS; CDR2 reads YYNGEE. V lost 6 bases to trimming and J lost 2 bases, with 17 bases between them. The CDR3: CASNRGGARNTEAFF. CDR3 DNA sequence: TGTGCCAGCAATCGGGGAGGGGCGCGAAACACTGAAGCTTTCTTT.

This rearrangement joins TRBV3-1 (or the pseudogene TRBV3-2) to TRBJ1-2; D not certain. Trimming took off 4 bases at V and 0 bases at J, with 21 bases between the two ends. The germline gives CDR1 LGHDT, CDR2 YNNKEL (reference sequence). This CDR3 is built from 18 residues. CDR3: CASSLSGPSRSSNYGYTF. The DNA of the CDR3 is TGTGCCAGCAGCCTCTCCGGGCCCTCTCGTTCTTCTAACTATGGCTACACCTTC.

This clone was detected only once. The V call is TRBV19, the J call TRBJ2-3, with 12 bases matching TRBD2. The CDR3 is made up of 15 amino acids. V dropped 4 bases and J dropped 5; count of bases not matched to a gene: 4. Germline lookup yields CDR1 LNHDA and CDR2 SQIVND (reference sequence). In DNA form, the CDR3 reads TGTGCCAGTAGTAGGGCTAGCGGGGGGGAAGATACGCAGTATTTT. Amino acids: CASSRASGGEDTQYF.

The V call is TRBV3-1 (or the pseudogene TRBV3-2), the J call TRBJ2-1; 12 bases line up with TRBD2. The CDR3 extends over 15 amino acids. After removal of 2 bases from V and 8 bases from J, the junction contained 4 bases not matched to a gene. Germline V gene sequence: CDR1 LGHDT, CDR2 YNNKEL (reference sequence). In nucleotides, the CDR3 is TGTGCCAGCAGCCAACGGCTAGCGGGGGGGGATGAGCAGTTCTTC. Amino acids: CASSQRLAGGDEQFF.

The rearrangement links TRBV12-3 or TRBV12-4 to TRBJ2-2; no reliable D call. The CDR3 loop spans 12 amino acids. With 6 bases removed from V and 7 bases from J, the gap between germline ends came to 9 bases. CDR3 coding DNA: TGTGCCAGCAGCCGACTTGGCGGGGAGCTGTTTTTT. This encodes CASSRLGGELFF.

J is TRBJ2-3 and V is TRBV18; a possible D gene is TRBD1 (6 bases). This CDR3 comprises 13 residues. Trimming cost V 8 bases and J 4 bases, with 13 bases left between them. Per the germline V gene, CDR1 is KGHSH and CDR2 is LQKENI. CDR3 in amino acids: CASRTVLPDTQYF. CDR3 in DNA: TGTGCCAGCAGGACAGTTCTGCCAGATACGCAGTATTTT. The whole variable domain, remainder taken from reference TRBV18 and TRBJ2-3, is NAGVMQNPRHLVRRRGQEARLRCSPMKGHSHVYWYRQLPEEGLKFMVYLQKENIIDESGMPKERFSAEFPKEGPSILRIQQVVRGDSAAYFCASRTVLPDTQYFGPGTRLTVL.

This chain links TRBV6-5 with TRBJ2-7, with no clear D. The CDR3 totals 11 residues. Trimming cost V 10 bases and J 5 bases, with 12 bases left between them. In germline, CDR1 is MNHEY, CDR2 SVGAGI. The CDR3 region is CATEHGHEQYF. CDR3 DNA sequence: TGTGCCACCGAGCATGGCCACGAGCAGTACTTC.

The V gene is TRBV10-3, the J gene TRBJ1-6; D gene unclear. V gave up 7 bases and J gave up 1 base, with 17 bases separating them. The CDR3 is 17 residues long. Germline assignment: CDR1 ENHRY and CDR2 SYGVKD. For the CDR3, the DNA is TGTGCCATCAAACCCGACGTAAGCAAATCCTATAATTCACCCCTCCACTTT. Residues: CAIKPDVSKSYNSPLHF.